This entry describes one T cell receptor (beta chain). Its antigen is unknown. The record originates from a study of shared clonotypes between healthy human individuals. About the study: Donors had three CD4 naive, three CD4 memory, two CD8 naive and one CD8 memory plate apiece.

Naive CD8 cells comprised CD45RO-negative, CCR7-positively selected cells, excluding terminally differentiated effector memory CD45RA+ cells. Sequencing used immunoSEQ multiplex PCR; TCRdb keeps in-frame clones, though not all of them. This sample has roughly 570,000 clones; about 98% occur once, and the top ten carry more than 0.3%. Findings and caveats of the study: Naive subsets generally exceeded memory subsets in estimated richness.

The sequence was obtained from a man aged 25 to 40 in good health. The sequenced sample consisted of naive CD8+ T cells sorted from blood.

The CDR3 DNA follows: TGCGCCAGCAGCCGGGGCGGGAACTACGAGCAGTACTTC. The encoded protein is CASSRGGNYEQYF. This chain connects TRBV4-1 to TRBJ2-7, with D perhaps TRBD2 (6 bases). V shed 4 bases and J shed 3 bases, with 10 bases lying between them. The CDR3 length is 13 residues. Germline assignment: CDR1 MGHRA and CDR2 YSYEKL.